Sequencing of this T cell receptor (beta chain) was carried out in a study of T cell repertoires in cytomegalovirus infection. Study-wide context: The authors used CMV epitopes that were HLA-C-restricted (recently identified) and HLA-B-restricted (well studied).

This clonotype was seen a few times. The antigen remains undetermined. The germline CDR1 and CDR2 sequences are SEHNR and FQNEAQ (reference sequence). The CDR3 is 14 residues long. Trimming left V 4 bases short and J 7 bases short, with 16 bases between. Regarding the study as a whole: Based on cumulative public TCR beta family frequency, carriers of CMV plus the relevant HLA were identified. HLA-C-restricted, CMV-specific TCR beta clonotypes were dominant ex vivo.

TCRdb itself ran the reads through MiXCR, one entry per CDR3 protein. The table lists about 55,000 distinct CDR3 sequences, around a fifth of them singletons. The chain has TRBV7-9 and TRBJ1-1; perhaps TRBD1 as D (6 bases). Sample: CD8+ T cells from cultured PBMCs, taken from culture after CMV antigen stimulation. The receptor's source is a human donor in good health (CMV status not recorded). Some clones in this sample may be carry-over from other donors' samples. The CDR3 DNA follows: TGTGCCAGCAGCTCAGGGGACCGACAAATTGAAGCTTTCTTT. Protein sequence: CASSSGDRQIEAFF.